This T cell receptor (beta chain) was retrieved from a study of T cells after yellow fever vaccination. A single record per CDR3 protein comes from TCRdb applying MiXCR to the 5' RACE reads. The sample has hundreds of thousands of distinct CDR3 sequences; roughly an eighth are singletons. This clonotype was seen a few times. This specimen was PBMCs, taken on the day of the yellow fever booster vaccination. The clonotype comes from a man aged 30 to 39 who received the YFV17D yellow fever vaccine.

CDR3 nucleotides: TGTGCCAGCAGCTTAGAGGGGACAGATACCTACGAGCAGTACTTC. Translating gives CASSLEGTDTYEQYF. This chain joins TRBV11-2 and TRBJ2-7; 7 bases are a match to TRBD1. Germline V gene lookup returns CDR1 SGHAT and CDR2 FQNNGV. With 0 bases clipped from V and 2 bases from J, the junction kept 4 bases outside the gene matches. The CDR3 contains 15 residues.